This T cell receptor beta chain appears in the sequencing data of a study of vaccination effects on CD4 cells after COVID-19. Findings and caveats of the study: Both infection-induced and vaccine-induced clones contracted markedly at late post-vaccination timepoints.

As for this clone: Its target is not known.

Germline loops: CDR1 MNHEY, CDR2 SMNVEV (reference sequence). The length of the CDR3 is 18 residues. V was clipped by 0 bases and J by 7 bases, with 21 bases between them. ViraFEST assay sequencing came after antigen-specific CD4+ T cells were expanded with viral peptide pools. The culture ran for approximately 10 days, and then CD4+ T cells were isolated. All participants had two doses of either the BNT162b2 or mRNA-1273 vaccine. Roughly 1.8 million PBMC per well received about 10 IU/ml IL-2 and approximately 11 ug/ml peptides in culture. Method: immunoSEQ multiplex PCR; TCRdb's copy keeps in-frame clones and lacks some. Of roughly 32,000 clones listed, roughly two thirds were seen once; the top ten hold around 12%.

The TCR comes from a human donor who received a COVID-19 vaccine. The starting material was CD4+ T cells from PBMCs cultured with HCoV-229E spike peptides, obtained after COVID-19 vaccination. The chain is built from TRBV27 and TRBJ2-2; weak D call: TRBD2 (7 bases). The CDR3, as DNA: TGTGCCAGCAGTTTATCTTTTGGGGGCGGGAGATTGGTCGGGGAGCTGTTTTTT. This translates into CASSLSFGGGRLVGELFF.